This TCR beta chain was sequenced for a study of CD8 T cells in Susac syndrome. Sequencing of TCR beta covered CD8+ and CD4+ T cells obtained from blood. The CD8+ and CD4+ T cells were negatively isolated, with the TEMRA cells enriched by FACS. This CDR3 has 13 amino acids. Trimming took 0 bases from V and 3 from J, leaving 7 bases between them. The germline gives CDR1 SGHRS, CDR2 YFSETQ. Random hexamers primed reverse transcription of about 0.45 to 1 ug RNA. From the immunoSEQ multiplex PCR reads, TCRdb called clonotypes with MiXCR, one entry per CDR3 protein. The sample carries about 90,000 distinct CDR3 sequences, 85% to 95% recorded once.

This clonotype originated in a human donor in good health. The V gene is TRBV5-1, the J gene TRBJ2-7, with D hard to call. Sequenced input: CD8+ T cells from PBMCs. CDR3 bases: TGCGCCAGCAGCTTGGAGATCGTCTACGAGCAGTACTTC. This gives the protein CASSLEIVYEQYF.